This T cell receptor (beta chain) appears in the sequencing data of a study of radiotherapy plus CTLA-4 blockade in lung cancer. About the research overall: Objective responses were observed in 18% of patients, and disease control was achieved by about 30%.

From germline, CDR1 is SGDLS and CDR2 YYNGEE. CDR3 length: 15 residues. The ends lost 0 bases at V and 8 bases at J; junction bases unmatched: 4. Those with chemo-refractory metastatic non-small-cell lung cancer were treated with focal radiation combined with CTLA-4 blockade using ipilimumab. The repertoire was sequenced with immunoSEQ multiplex PCR; TCRdb's copy has only in-frame clones and lacks some. The table records tens of thousands of clones, about four fifths of them present only once. This clone was seen only a few times. The antigen is unknown. Findings and limits, study-wide: Reportedly, early blood T cell clone dynamics best predicted response, with interferon-beta. Tumor-derived TCR clones expanded in blood after radiotherapy plus ipilimumab.

The receptor comes from a human donor with non-small cell lung cancer that progressed on radiotherapy plus ipilimumab. J is TRBJ2-1 and V is TRBV9; 11 bases line up with TRBD2. The sequencing here drew on peripheral blood, taken from a patient treated with radiotherapy plus ipilimumab. CDR3 DNA: TGTGCCAGCAGCGTAGTAGCGGGAGGGGCCTATGAGCAGTTCTTC. Translating gives CASSVVAGGAYEQFF.